This TCR beta chain was captured by sequencing in a study of T cell responses to AZD1222 COVID-19 vaccine (dated by TCRdb to about 2021). At the level of the whole study: Because spike-specific TCR depth and breadth did not differ between the two schedules, AZD1222 recipients who got a second dose at roughly 4 weeks were pooled with those who got a second dose at roughly 12 weeks. TCR sequencing was performed for roughly 250 trial participants, of whom approximately 200 were given two doses of AZD1222 and around 25 were given two doses of MenACWY control vaccine. Trial participants were enrolled by age into 18-55, 56-69 and 70-plus year subgroups, with approximately 150, 28 and 58 TCR-sequenced participants respectively. The full study reports these points: Most participants were white British and females outnumbered males, and the authors suggested that clonal diversity may have been underestimated. Epitopes outside the regions mutated in the B.1.351 and B.1.1.7 variants were reportedly recognized by nearly half of the unique spike-specific TCRs. In the small 56-69-year group, the increase in depth fell short of significance, most likely because of low power. Conclusions about previously exposed vaccinees were limited because only six or seven AZD1222 recipients were SARS-CoV-2 seropositive at baseline. The whole spike protein was spanned by vaccine-associated CD4 TCRs, and dominant responses were seen in regions 160-218 and 743-854. A significant rise in spike-specific TCR breadth and depth was observed after two AZD1222 doses relative to day 0 and relative to MenACWY recipients. Because no samples from the day 14 peak response were available, repertoires could be characterized only after the peak T cell response.

Measured from the cysteine to the phenylalanine, the CDR3 is 16 residues long. Only the CDR3 region is kept as DNA, spanning 48 bases read in frame from base 1. According to the germline V gene, CDR1 reads MDHEN and CDR2 reads SYDVKM. V lost 6 bases and J lost 0 bases, and the count of bases not matched to a germline gene is 10. On this clone itself: The specificity of this receptor is unknown. Per-base quality was not reported, and no clone a single base away is much larger than it.

The CDR3 regions of human TCRbeta chains were analyzed by immunosequencing. For the original study's pipeline: Repertoire TCRs were matched against a reference library of SARS-CoV-2-specific TCRs generated with the MIRA antigen-specificity platform. Breadth was defined as the fraction of unique TCRs that were SARS-CoV-2-associated. Depth was defined as the fraction of total T cells that were SARS-CoV-2-associated. Each spike-specific TCR was assigned to its reactive spike region and to a CD4 or CD8 class using the MIRA data. Log10-transformed breadth and depth values were compared by one-way ANOVA with Sidak's multiple comparisons tests. What TCRdb holds here is the immuneACCESS table cut down to in-frame rearrangements. Part of the clones is not present; checked against another copy, under half of the missing clones reflect an unresolved V gene, and the others are unexplained. V and J calls and clone size follow that table, whereas D and trimming were derived from the DNA. The sample contains 100,000 to 140,000 clones, approximately 90% of them found a single time. The top ten constitute over 3.5% of the sample.

Read against the paper, the sample's time point label means: baseline before first vaccination. The vaccinee samples were drawn from two UK trials, COV001 and COV002, one of which was a single-blind randomized controlled phase 2/3 trial testing AZD1222 (ChAdOx1 nCoV-19) in healthy adults. For TCRbeta chain sequencing, PBMC samples from trial participants were taken at day 0 and at day 28 after the second dose. The starting material was peripheral blood, obtained on day 0 of AZD1222 vaccination. The V and J segments used are TRBV28 and TRBJ2-7, with 8 bases matching TRBD1. The clonotype was recovered from an adult in good health. The CDR3 reads as follows: CASSYIPGTGSYEQYF. The DNA sequence is given as TGTGCCAGCAGCTACATTCCCGGGACAGGCTCCTACGAGCAGTACTTC.